The source of this TCR beta chain is a study of neurological immune-mediated disorders. For the unsorted libraries, 2 million PBMCs stored at -80 C served as input. The cDNA came from 5'RACE with 10-nucleotide random UMIs. From the 5' RACE reads, TCRdb called clonotypes with MiXCR, one entry per CDR3 protein. Of around 80,000 distinct CDR3 sequences listed, approximately 10% are singletons. Comments on this clonotype: Its antigen is unidentified. A much more abundant neighbour one base away suggests this may be a read error.

V gave up 5 bases and J gave up 6 bases, with 13 bases separating them. Germline CDR1 and CDR2: MNHEY and SMNVEV (reference sequence). The CDR3 extends over 13 amino acids. Study-level findings and limits: The greatest TCR clonal expansion occurred in HTLV-1-associated myelopathy and the least in multiple sclerosis, which fell below healthy controls. No expanded-clone CDR3 amino acid sequence recurred across subjects, suggesting private TCR-beta repertoires.

The chain employs TRBV27 and TRBJ1-2; no clear D. The sequenced sample was PBMCs. This receptor was taken from a man between 35 and 55 years old in good health. CDR3 nucleotides: TGTGCCAGCAGTAGGACGCAAAACCATGGCTACACCTTC. This encodes CASSRTQNHGYTF.